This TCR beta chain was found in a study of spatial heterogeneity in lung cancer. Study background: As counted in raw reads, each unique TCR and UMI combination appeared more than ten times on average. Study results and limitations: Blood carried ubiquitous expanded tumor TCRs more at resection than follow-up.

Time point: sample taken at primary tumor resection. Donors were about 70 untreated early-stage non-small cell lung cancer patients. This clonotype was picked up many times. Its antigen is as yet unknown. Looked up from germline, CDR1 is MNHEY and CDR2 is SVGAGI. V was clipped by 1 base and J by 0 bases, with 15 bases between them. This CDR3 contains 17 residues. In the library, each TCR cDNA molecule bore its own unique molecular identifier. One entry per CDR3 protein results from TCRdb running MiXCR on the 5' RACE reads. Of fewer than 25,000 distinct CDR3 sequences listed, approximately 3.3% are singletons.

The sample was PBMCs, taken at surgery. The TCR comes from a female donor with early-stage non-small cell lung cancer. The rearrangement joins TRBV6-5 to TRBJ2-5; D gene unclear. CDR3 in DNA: TGTGCCAGCAGTTACTATCTCTTGGGTACCCACCAAGAGACCCAGTACTTC. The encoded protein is CASSYYLLGTHQETQYF.